These 12 T cell receptor beta chains came from one sample sequenced in a study of T cell responses to AZD1222 COVID-19 vaccine. Generated by immunoSEQ multiplex PCR, the TCRdb table keeps only in-frame clones and is missing some. The sample includes some 140,000 clones, roughly 85% of them seen just once. Material: peripheral blood, obtained 28 days after the second dose of the MenACWY control vaccine. The source is an adult who received the MenACWY meningococcal vaccine as a control.

CDR3 sequence (DNA): TGTGCCAGCAGCCCCCGAGGAGTTCCCGAGCAGTACTTC. Translation gives CASSPRGVPEQYF. This chain connects TRBV4-2 to TRBJ2-7; D gene unclear. V shed 4 bases and J shed 6 bases, with 13 bases lying between them. Germline V CDR1 and CDR2: LGHNA, YNFKEQ. The CDR3 contains 13 residues.

CDR3 loop: CASSNAPGGTQYF. CDR3 sequence (DNA): TGTGCCAGCAGCAACGCGCCAGGGGGGACCCAGTACTTC. V and J are TRBV7-6 and TRBJ2-5; 7 nucleotides agree with TRBD1. Unmatched junction bases numbered 7, after V lost 5 bases and J lost 7 bases. Germline CDR1 SGHVS, CDR2 FNYEAQ. The CDR3 contains 13 residues.

The count of this clone is one. This chain uses TRBV20-1 with TRBJ1-5, with D possibly being TRBD1 (6 bases). Looked up from germline, CDR1 is DFQATT and CDR2 is SNEGSKA (reference sequence). V was pared by 3 bases and J by 5 bases, with 17 bases between. The length of the CDR3 is 15 residues. The DNA for the CDR3 is TGCAGTGCTAGTTTTTTAGGGGGGATCGATCAGCCCCAGCATTTT. As protein: CSASFLGGIDQPQHF.

This chain uses TRBV11-2 with TRBJ2-1; no reliable D call. The CDR3 loop spans 14 amino acids. Trimming removed 5 bases from V and 1 base from J, with 9 bases in between. Per germline, CDR1 SGHAT and CDR2 FQNNGV. The CDR3, as DNA: TGTGCCAGCAGCCATATTAGATCCTACAATGAGCAGTTCTTC. Residues: CASSHIRSYNEQFF.

The chain combines TRBV5-4 with TRBJ1-1, with D possibly being TRBD1 (5 bases). The germline gives CDR1 SGHNT, CDR2 YYREEE (reference sequence). CDR3 length equals 16 residues. The V end was cut by 4 bases, the J end by 0 bases, with 16 bases between. The CDR3 DNA follows: TGTGCCAGCAGCCGCGGGAGGGGATCCATGAACACTGAAGCTTTCTTT. This codes for CASSRGRGSMNTEAFF.

The rearrangement uses TRBV2 and TRBJ2-1; D tentatively fits TRBD1 or TRBD2 (5 bases each). The CDR3 loop spans 13 amino acids. From germline, CDR1 is SNHLY and CDR2 FYNNEI. The ends were cut back, 7 bases at V and 2 bases at J, with 9 bases in the middle. The CDR3 sequence: CASKRGTYNEQFF. CDR3 nucleotides: TGTGCCAGCAAGAGGGGAACCTACAATGAGCAGTTCTTC.

The genes are TRBV5-6 and TRBJ2-1; 12 nucleotides match TRBD2. Germline V gene lookup returns CDR1 SGHDT and CDR2 YYEEEE. This CDR3 spans 17 amino acids. The V and J ends lost 4 bases and 4 bases, in that order; junction bases with no gene match: 9. This CDR3 reads CASSTGTSGSLYNEQFF. DNA for the CDR3: TGTGCCAGCAGCACAGGGACTAGCGGGTCCTTGTACAATGAGCAGTTCTTC.

This chain uses TRBV18 with TRBJ2-1, with D perhaps TRBD2 (6 bases). Germline values: CDR1 KGHSH, CDR2 LQKENI. CDR3 length: 18 residues. With 3 bases removed from V and 2 bases from J, the gap between germline ends came to 20 bases. In DNA form, the CDR3 reads TGTGCCAGCTCACCTACCCCGGGCGGCGGGATAGCCTACAATGAGCAGTTCTTC. Translated, it gives CASSPTPGGGIAYNEQFF.

This rearrangement joins TRBV30 to TRBJ1-1; tentatively, D is TRBD1 (6 bases). Germline V gives CDR1 GTSNPN, CDR2 SVGIG (reference sequence). Deletions cut 3 bases from V and 3 bases from J, with 11 bases between. This CDR3 contains 13 residues. CDR3 amino acids: CAWSHKGDTEAFF. The CDR3 DNA sequence: TGTGCCTGGAGCCATAAGGGGGACACTGAAGCTTTCTTT.

In its sample, this clone was seen a few times. The V call is TRBV19, the J call TRBJ2-5; TRBD1 matches at 8 bases. The trim removed 5 bases at V and 4 bases at J, leaving 9 bases unmatched. This CDR3 is 15 amino acids long. Germline CDR1 and CDR2: LNHDA and SQIVND (reference sequence). CDR3 coding DNA: TGTGCCAGTAGTCAACAGGGGGTAGAAGGAGAGACCCAGTACTTC. Its protein product is CASSQQGVEGETQYF.

The V and J genes are TRBV5-8 and TRBJ1-2; D is unclear. V lost 0 bases and J 0 bases, leaving 9 bases between the germline ends. Germline values: CDR1 SGHTS, CDR2 YDEGEE. This CDR3 is 15 amino acids long. CDR3 sequence reads: CASSLGVLTNYGYTF. CDR3 nucleotide sequence: TGTGCCAGCAGCTTGGGGGTACTAACTAACTATGGCTACACCTTC.

The V and J genes are TRBV3-1 (or the pseudogene TRBV3-2) and TRBJ2-7, with TRBD1 as a possible D gene (6 bases). Germline V gene sequence: CDR1 LGHDT, CDR2 YNNKEL (reference sequence). The CDR3 loop spans 16 amino acids. The V end lost 4 bases, the J end lost 3 bases, and 19 bases lay between the germline ends. The CDR3 coding sequence is TGTGCCAGCAGCCTCCGGGTTGTGGGACACTACTACGAGCAGTACTTC. Encoded protein: CASSLRVVGHYYEQYF.